Following are 24 T cell receptor beta chains from one sample sequenced in a study of beta chain features in type 1 diabetes. Study-wide results and limits: TCRB CDR3 length was moderately but significantly reduced in all four CD4+ subsets of Type 1 diabetes patients.

Investigators reverse transcribed all isolated RNA, so they sequenced expressed TCRB transcripts. TCRdb's table, derived via immunoSEQ multiplex PCR, lists solely in-frame clones and lacks some. The sample has around 180,000 clones, roughly 8% seen once. No antigens are known for them. Material: central memory CD4+ T cells from blood. The receptors originated from a man younger than 35 with type 1 diabetes.

This clone was observed a few times. The chain recombines TRBV6-6 with TRBJ2-7; D is possibly TRBD1 (5 bases). The V gene's germline CDR1 is MNHNY and CDR2 SVGAGI (reference sequence). The CDR3 totals 14 residues. The germline V and J ends were trimmed by 7 bases and 3 bases, with 16 bases remaining between them. The CDR3 protein is CASKSREGDYEQYF. In nucleotides, the CDR3 is TGTGCCAGCAAGTCTAGAGAAGGGGACTACGAGCAGTACTTC.

The chain uses TRBV6-1 and TRBJ2-5; no reliable D call. From germline, CDR1 is MNHNS and CDR2 SASEGT. The V end lost 2 bases, the J end lost 4 bases, and 5 bases lay between the germline ends. The CDR3 spans 12 residues. The CDR3 DNA reads TGTGCCAGCAGTGAACGGAGAGAGACCCAGTACTTC. Protein product: CASSERRETQYF.

The chain is built from TRBV5-4 and TRBJ1-1; TRBD1 matches at 7 bases. Germline-derived CDR1 and CDR2 are SGHNT and YYREEE (reference sequence). This CDR3 is 15 amino acids long. With 0 bases clipped from V and 1 base from J, the junction kept 3 bases outside the gene matches. CDR3 bases: TGTGCCAGCAGCTTGGATGGGACAGCGAACACTGAAGCTTTCTTT. Translation gives CASSLDGTANTEAFF.

This clone was recorded a few times. This rearrangement joins TRBV5-1 to TRBJ2-5, with 8 bases identical to TRBD2. From germline, CDR1 is SGHRS and CDR2 YFSETQ. The CDR3 contains 17 residues. V gave up 4 bases and J gave up 2 bases; unmatched junction bases: 13. CDR3 sequence: CASSPGLAGSSQETQYF. The CDR3 DNA follows: TGCGCCAGCAGCCCCGGACTAGCTGGGTCGTCGCAAGAGACCCAGTACTTC.

The chain has TRBV15 and TRBJ2-1, with 14 bases lining up with TRBD2. The CDR3 runs 17 residues. The J segment lost 6 bases and the V segment lost 3 bases, leaving 7 bases of the junction unmatched. Germline lookup yields CDR1 LNHNV and CDR2 YYDKDF (reference sequence). The CDR3 DNA sequence: TGTGCCACCAGCAGGACTAGCGGGAGGGCCCTCGTCAATGAGCAGTTCTTC. Amino acid sequence: CATSRTSGRALVNEQFF.

This clone has only a few counts. This rearrangement joins TRBV18 to TRBJ1-2; 9 bases match TRBD1. The CDR3 is 14 amino acids. CDR1 KGHSH and CDR2 LQKENI come from the germline V gene. V gave up 6 bases and J gave up 3 bases; unmatched junction bases: 5. The CDR3 loop is CASSEGQGYYGYTF. The DNA of the CDR3 is TGTGCCAGCTCGGAGGGACAGGGCTACTATGGCTACACCTTC.

This clone came up a few times. The rearrangement joins TRBV15 to TRBJ2-1, with D perhaps TRBD1 (5 bases). Looked up from germline, CDR1 is LNHNV and CDR2 is YYDKDF (reference sequence). The CDR3 sequence is 16 residues long. V was pared by 0 bases and J by 7 bases, with 16 bases between. The CDR3 region has the DNA TGTGCCACCAGCAGAGATTATCTGAAGGGGCTAAATGAGCAGTTCTTC. Encoded protein: CATSRDYLKGLNEQFF.

The chain recombines TRBV10-3 with TRBJ2-4; tentative D call: TRBD1 (5 bases). V was cut by 2 bases and J by 7 bases, with 12 bases left in between. Germline loops: CDR1 ENHRY, CDR2 SYGVKD. This CDR3 is 14 amino acids long. The CDR3 nucleotides are TGTGCCATCAGTGAGGTAGGGGCGGATAACATTCAGTACTTC. Translated: CAISEVGADNIQYF.

This clone was counted ten times or more. The J gene is TRBJ2-6, the V gene TRBV5-4; a weak D match, TRBD1 (7 bases). The CDR3 consists of 17 residues. V was pared by 4 bases and J by 2 bases, with 16 bases between. CDR1 and CDR2 (germline): SGHNT, YYREEE (reference sequence). As DNA, the CDR3 is TGTGCCAGCAGCCCCGCCTCAGGGGGGCCTGGGGCCAACGTCCTGACTTTC. Translated, it gives CASSPASGGPGANVLTF.

The rearrangement joins TRBV20-1 to TRBJ1-1, with D unclear. This CDR3 is 11 amino acids long. Germline-derived CDR1 and CDR2 are DFQATT and SNEGSKA (reference sequence). V shed 8 bases and J shed 0 bases, with 7 bases lying between them. CDR3: CSQQMNTEAFF. The DNA for the CDR3 is TGCAGTCAACAGATGAACACTGAAGCTTTCTTT.

This clone was seen a handful of times. The chain uses TRBV23-1 and TRBJ2-7, with D maybe TRBD2 (6 bases). TRBV23-1 is an ORF, and what it does is uncertain. This CDR3 is 15 amino acids long. The V and J ends lost 2 bases and 0 bases respectively, with 11 bases between them. The CDR3 DNA reads TGCGCCAGCAGTCAAAACGCGACTAGCTCCTACGAGCAGTACTTC. Protein: CASSQNATSSYEQYF.

Only a few counts were recorded for this clone. The chain uses TRBV18 and TRBJ2-2, with D tentatively TRBD2 (6 bases). Germline CDR1 and CDR2: KGHSH and LQKENI. The CDR3 extends over 16 amino acids. V lost 1 base and J 6 bases, leaving 15 bases between the germline ends. CDR3 sequence reads: CASSPLSGSTSGELFF. CDR3 bases: TGTGCCAGCTCACCACTCTCCGGGAGTACCTCCGGGGAGCTGTTTTTT.

This chain uses TRBV18 with TRBJ2-7; the match to TRBD2 covers 14 bases. Losses at the gene ends were 2 bases for V and 8 bases for J; bases not matched to a gene: 5. The length of the CDR3 is 15 residues. Germline CDR1 reads KGHSH; CDR2 reads LQKENI. CDR3 in amino acids: CASSPEGLAGAQQYF. The CDR3 bases are TGTGCCAGCTCACCAGAGGGACTAGCGGGAGCGCAGCAGTACTTC.

The chain joins TRBV7-9 to TRBJ1-2; 8 nucleotides match TRBD1. CDR1 is SEHNR, CDR2 FQNEAQ, per germline (reference sequence). After removal of 3 bases from V and 7 bases from J, the junction contained 7 bases not matched to a gene. The CDR3 runs to 14 residues. The CDR3 protein is CASSFSSGGPGYTF. As DNA, the CDR3 is TGTGCCAGCAGCTTCAGCTCAGGGGGCCCTGGCTACACCTTC.

A few counts support this clone. V and J are TRBV5-1 and TRBJ1-2, with TRBD1 matching over 9 bases. Per the germline V gene, CDR1 is SGHRS and CDR2 is YFSETQ. This CDR3 is 16 amino acids long. The junction had 9 bases not matched to a gene; V was cut back by 2 bases and J by 4 bases. The CDR3 coding sequence is TGCGCCAGCAGCTTCGCCCTCGACAGGGGGTCCTATGGCTACACCTTC. Protein product: CASSFALDRGSYGYTF.

This chain joins TRBV9 and TRBJ1-2; 9 bases fit TRBD1. The CDR3 extends over 13 amino acids. Germline V gene data show CDR1 as SGDLS and CDR2 as YYNGEE. V lost 5 bases to trimming and J lost 1 base; unmatched junction nucleotides: 0. Here the CDR3 reads CASRDRGNYGYTF. CDR3 DNA sequence: TGTGCCAGCAGGGACAGGGGTAACTATGGCTACACCTTC.

This clone was observed a handful of times. V gene TRBV6-6 combines with J gene TRBJ2-1; 13 nucleotides line up with TRBD2. The ends lost 5 bases at V and 5 bases at J; junction bases unmatched: 6. The CDR3 covers 16 residues. From germline, CDR1 is MNHNY and CDR2 SVGAGI (reference sequence). The CDR3 sequence is CASSRRTSGRNNEQFF. The DNA of the CDR3 is TGTGCCAGCAGTCGCCGGACTAGCGGGAGAAACAATGAGCAGTTCTTC.

In its sample, this clone was seen a few times. Given the absence of the conserved phenylalanine or tryptophan at the CDR3 end, a read error is likely. No DNA is shown, since the ends of the CDR3 on it are uncertain; the CDR3 is the one TCRdb lists. This chain joins TRBV21-1 and TRBJ2-7; no check of the table's D call, TRBD2, against the DNA was made. TRBV21-1 is shown as a pseudogene. Counting both end residues, the CDR3 totals 11 amino acids. The CDR3 spells CASSKRFWNED.

The genes are TRBV28 and TRBJ2-5; 9 bases are shared with TRBD2. The CDR3 consists of 15 residues. CDR1 and CDR2 from the germline V gene are MDHEN and SYDVKM. Trimming at V came to 5 bases and at J to 4 bases, leaving 8 bases not matched to a gene. CDR3: CASSPRGRAGETQYF. The CDR3 DNA follows: TGTGCCAGCAGTCCCCGCGGGAGGGCCGGAGAGACCCAGTACTTC.

This chain links TRBV28 with TRBJ2-5; TRBD2 matches at 7 bases. The trim removed 8 bases at V and 2 bases at J, leaving 11 bases unmatched. The CDR3 consists of 15 residues. Germline lookup yields CDR1 MDHEN and CDR2 SYDVKM. DNA of the CDR3: TGTGCCAGCTCAACCCTCGGGCGGGGGCAAGAGACCCAGTACTTC. Encoded protein: CASSTLGRGQETQYF.

This clone was detected a few times. The chain couples TRBV7-2 to TRBJ2-1; D gene unclear. There are 12 residues in the CDR3. Germline loops: CDR1 SGHTA, CDR2 FQGNSA. The germline V and J ends were trimmed by 5 bases and 9 bases, with 11 bases remaining between them. The CDR3 is CASSPPRREQFF. For the CDR3, the DNA is TGTGCCAGCAGCCCCCCTAGACGTGAGCAGTTCTTC.

This clone has just a few counts. The chain couples TRBV1 to TRBJ1-5. TRBV1 is tagged as a pseudogene. The CDR3 spans 16 residues. The CDR3 protein is CTSSQEIVTLLQPQHF. The CDR3, as DNA: TGCACCAGCAGCCAAGAGATTGTAACCTTACTTCAGCCCCAGCATTTT.

The V and J genes are TRBV29-1 and TRBJ1-3; D ambiguous. Germline V gene lookup returns CDR1 SQVTM and CDR2 ANQGSEA. Trimming removed 8 bases from V and 0 bases from J, with 11 bases in between. The CDR3 is made up of 13 amino acids. The CDR3, as DNA: TGCAGCTCGCGGTCAAGCTCTGGAAACACCATATATTTT. Translation gives CSSRSSSGNTIYF.

The genes are TRBV2 and TRBJ1-1, with D unresolved. CDR1 is SNHLY, CDR2 FYNNEI, per germline. This CDR3 contains 13 residues. Trimming cost V 8 bases and J 0 bases, with 10 bases left between them. The chain's CDR3 is CASSRSLNTEAFF. CDR3 bases: TGTGCCAGCTCCCGTTCGTTGAACACTGAAGCTTTCTTT.